This section outlines one TCR beta chain sequence together with its context. Its antigen is currently unknown. This entry belongs to a study of shared clonotypes between healthy human individuals. Regarding the study as a whole: What rarefaction showed was incomplete sorted-subset sequencing despite large depth. With a few donors compared, 4% to 5% of naive CD4 clonotypes were shared.

Per the authors' pipeline: Junction-only sequences without quality scores came from ImmunoSEQ, so filtering differed. TCRdb's table, derived via immunoSEQ multiplex PCR, lists solely in-frame clones and lacks some. Clonal size and the V and J genes are those of that table, whereas D and trimming came from the DNA. The repertoire has approximately 95,000 clones, roughly two thirds of them found once; the top ten carry roughly 40%. This CDR3 comprises 14 residues. V gave up 4 bases and J gave up 0 bases, with 10 bases separating them. In germline, CDR1 is SGHRS, CDR2 YFSETQ. All donors qualified as healthy HIV-negative adults and had experienced no recent acute infections or vaccinations.

Sequenced sample: memory CD8+ T cells sorted from blood. Subset defined: CD45RO+ cells pooled with CCR7-negative TemRA cells. This chain connects TRBV5-1 to TRBJ1-1; tentatively, D is TRBD1 (6 bases). The receptor was derived from a man aged 25-40 years in good health. The CDR3 sequence is CASSVDSLNTEAFF. The CDR3 DNA is TGCGCCAGCAGCGTGGACAGCTTGAACACTGAAGCTTTCTTT.